This T cell receptor beta chain was obtained from a study of cytomegalovirus exposure and HLA in healthy donors. Study overall: From donors who were HLA-typed, an early data release held approximately 80 million unique TCRs.

A multiplex PCR was run with 60 Vbeta primers and 13 Jbeta primers. Here immunoSEQ multiplex PCR was the method, and the copy in TCRdb shows in-frame clones only, minus some. This table has 150,000 to 200,000 clones, around 84% appearing once. Germline V CDR1 and CDR2: MDHEN, SYDVKM. V shed 8 bases, J shed 2 bases, and the junction held 8 bases outside the gene matches. CDR3 length: 14 residues. Material: PBMCs. The clonotype comes from a young man in good health and CMV-seronegative. The chain joins TRBV28 to TRBJ2-7; 8 bases map to TRBD2. The CDR3 region is CASHRRGVTYEQYF. The CDR3 region has the DNA TGTGCCAGCCATCGGCGGGGGGTCACCTACGAGCAGTACTTC.